This TCR beta chain was captured by sequencing in a study of cytomegalovirus exposure and HLA in healthy donors. Across the study: The roughly 120 validation repertoires, a later analysis reported, used the same platform as the approximately 630 first-cohort repertoires.

Sequenced by immunoSEQ multiplex PCR; TCRdb stores in-frame clones only, minus some. The sample has around 200,000 clones, roughly four fifths seen once. General study findings and limits: The authors enumerated roughly 180 TCR beta chains as linked to cytomegalovirus. In vitro confirmation showed a few CMV-associated chains to be CMV antigen specific.

This clone came up once. The antigen remains unidentified. V was pared by 5 bases and J by 5 bases, with 18 bases between. This CDR3 comprises 15 residues. Germline values: CDR1 SEHNR, CDR2 FQNEAQ (reference sequence). The donors were members of the validation cohort, which comprised 120 subjects and was separate from the first cohort of 730 or so subjects. The sequencing input was PBMCs. The source is a woman younger than 35 in good health and CMV-seropositive. This chain joins TRBV7-9 and TRBJ2-5; D is unclear. CDR3 residues: CASSIMVTQRETQYF. The CDR3 DNA sequence: TGTGCCAGCAGCATCATGGTGACTCAACGGGAGACCCAGTACTTC.